These 18 T cell receptor beta chains were sequenced from one sample in a study of shared clonotypes between healthy human individuals. Measured with immunoSEQ multiplex PCR; TCRdb has only the in-frame clones, and not every one. In the table there are some 2,400,000 clones, almost 96% of which are singletons. The sample comprised naive CD4+ T cells sorted from blood. Subset denoted: CD45RA+ positively selected. All receptors come from a man aged 18 to 35 in good health.

The chain links TRBV5-1 to TRBJ1-1; tentative D call: TRBD1 (5 bases). V was clipped by 4 bases and J by 3 bases, with 16 bases between them. This CDR3 has 15 amino acids. Germline CDR1 reads SGHRS; CDR2 reads YFSETQ. This chain's CDR3 is CASSPRDGSYTEAFF. In DNA, the CDR3 is TGCGCCAGCAGCCCTAGGGACGGGAGTTACACTGAAGCTTTCTTT. Full variable domain (remainder filled in from reference TRBV5-1 and TRBJ1-1): KAGVTQTPRYLIKTRGQQVTLSCSPISGHRSVSWYQQTPGQGLQFLFEYFSETQRNKGNFPGRFSGRQFSNSRSEMNVSTLELGDSALYLCASSPRDGSYTEAFFGQGTRLTVV.

The V gene is TRBV5-6, the J gene TRBJ2-7, with 9 bases that match TRBD1. The CDR3 is 13 amino acids. Germline V gene lookup returns CDR1 SGHDT and CDR2 YYEEEE. J gave up 3 bases and V 7 bases, and 5 bases lay outside the gene matches. The CDR3 spells CASFRDRVYEQYF. For the CDR3, the DNA is TGTGCCAGCTTCCGGGACAGGGTCTACGAGCAGTACTTC.

V usage is TRBV7-2 and J usage is TRBJ1-4; D call uncertain. CDR1 and CDR2 from the germline V gene are SGHTA and FQGNSA. The CDR3 sequence is 13 residues long. The V gene lost 5 bases and the J gene lost 7 bases, with 11 bases spanning the gap. The CDR3 protein is CASSPDKSEKLFF. The CDR3, as DNA: TGTGCCAGCAGCCCAGACAAATCTGAAAAACTGTTTTTT.

The chain joins TRBV30 to TRBJ2-1; no clear D gene. This CDR3 contains 13 residues. Germline values: CDR1 GTSNPN, CDR2 SVGIG (reference sequence). The V end was cut by 3 bases, the J end by 9 bases, with 15 bases between. CDR3 sequence (DNA): TGTGCCTGGAGCTCGAGGCTGACGAGTGAGCAGTTCTTC. This sequence encodes CAWSSRLTSEQFF.

The chain's CDR3 is CASSLVGRDSGANVLTF. CDR3 bases: TGCGCCAGCAGCTTGGTTGGCCGAGACTCTGGGGCCAACGTCCTGACTTTC. The genes are TRBV5-1 and TRBJ2-6; D remains ambiguous. The CDR3 totals 17 residues. Trimming left V 0 bases short and J 0 bases short, with 10 bases between. Germline CDR1 is SGHRS and CDR2 is YFSETQ.

V is TRBV5-1 and J is TRBJ2-5; perhaps TRBD1 as D (6 bases). Trimming pared 4 bases from V and 5 bases from J, leaving 21 bases between. The CDR3 has 16 amino acids. The germline V gene encodes CDR1 SGHRS and CDR2 YFSETQ. CDR3: CASSRLGRETGETQYF. CDR3 DNA sequence: TGCGCCAGCAGCCGACTTGGCCGGGAAACAGGGGAGACCCAGTACTTC.

The rearrangement links TRBV30 to TRBJ2-1; 14 bases are a match to TRBD2. The germline V gene encodes CDR1 GTSNPN and CDR2 SVGIG (reference sequence). V was pared by 1 base and J by 8 bases, with 4 bases of the junction left unmatched. The CDR3 totals 15 residues. The CDR3 reads CAWSATSGRAHEQFF. CDR3 sequence (DNA): TGTGCCTGGAGTGCGACTAGCGGGAGGGCTCATGAGCAGTTCTTC.

This chain links TRBV11-3 with TRBJ2-1; 8 bases fit TRBD2. The CDR3 is 17 residues long. Germline V gene lookup returns CDR1 SGHNT and CDR2 YENEEA. V lost 5 bases to trimming and J lost 1 base; unmatched junction nucleotides: 10. The CDR3 DNA reads TGTGCCAGCAGCCGGGGACCACTAGCGGCTTCCTACAATGAGCAGTTCTTC. It encodes CASSRGPLAASYNEQFF.

This clone was counted a single time. This sequence joins TRBV7-2 and TRBJ1-4, with D hard to call. V was cut by 5 bases and J by 0 bases, with 10 bases left in between. There are 15 residues in the CDR3. Per the germline V gene, CDR1 is SGHTA and CDR2 is FQGNSA. CDR3 sequence: CASSIPGPTNEKLFF. The CDR3 DNA reads as TGTGCCAGCAGCATCCCAGGACCAACTAATGAAAAACTGTTTTTT.

This clone was detected only once. Different DNA sequences within this sample yield the same CDR3. The chain carries TRBV10-3 and TRBJ1-1, with 9 bases that match TRBD1. The CDR3 runs 14 residues. CDR1 and CDR2 (germline): ENHRY, SYGVKD. The J segment lost 5 bases and the V segment lost 1 base, leaving 2 bases of the junction unmatched. The CDR3 nucleotides are TGTGCCATCAGTGAGTACAGGGGGCAGACTGAAGCTTTCTTT. Residues: CAISEYRGQTEAFF.

Remarks on this clone: This CDR3 is also generated by other DNA sequences in the sample. The rearrangement uses TRBV11-2 and TRBJ1-1; TRBD1 is a possible D gene (6 bases). The CDR3 has 13 residues. The V and J ends lost 4 bases and 1 base respectively, with 7 bases between them. CDR1 is SGHAT, CDR2 FQNNGV, per germline. This CDR3 is CASSSDRNTEAFF. CDR3 DNA: TGTGCCAGCAGCTCGGACAGGAACACTGAAGCTTTCTTT.

The chain recombines TRBV7-8 with TRBJ2-7, with 11 nucleotides matching TRBD2. The germline V gene encodes CDR1 SGHVS and CDR2 FQNEAQ. CDR3 size: 17 residues. Losses at the gene ends were 2 bases for V and 0 bases for J; bases not matched to a gene: 6. In nucleotides, the CDR3 is TGTGCCAGCAGCTTACAACTAGCGGGAGTTGACTCCTACGAGCAGTACTTC. Translation gives CASSLQLAGVDSYEQYF.

The chain combines TRBV29-1 with TRBJ2-5; perhaps TRBD2 as D (8 bases). In germline, CDR1 is SQVTM, CDR2 ANQGSEA. The V end was cut by 5 bases, the J end by 5 bases, with 15 bases between. This CDR3 is 13 amino acids long. The CDR3 nucleotides are TGCAGCGTTAACAGGGGACTAGGGGAGACCCAGTACTTC. This translates into CSVNRGLGETQYF.

Note on this clone: A junction end diverges from the germline sequence, so it may reflect a read error. The rearrangement uses TRBV5-4 and TRBJ2-7, with D possibly being TRBD2 (6 bases). This CDR3 comprises 12 residues. Looked up from germline, CDR1 is SGHNT and CDR2 is YYREEE (reference sequence). The DNA of the CDR3 is TGTGTCAGCAGCTTCGGGACTCTCGAGCAGTACTTC. This sequence encodes CVSSFGTLEQYF.

The chain carries TRBV7-8 and TRBJ2-6; D is unclear. V dropped 5 bases and J dropped 2 bases, with 10 bases sitting between them. CDR1 and CDR2 from the germline V gene are SGHVS and FQNEAQ. This CDR3 contains 15 residues. The CDR3 nucleotides read TGTGCCAGCAGCATCTCAGACGCTGGGGCCAACGTCCTGACTTTC. Amino acid sequence: CASSISDAGANVLTF.

Points on this clone: Within the sample, other DNA sequences also encode this same CDR3. The chain employs TRBV6-5 and TRBJ1-5; no clear D. V lost 0 bases and J 2 bases, leaving 5 bases between the germline ends. Germline V CDR1 and CDR2: MNHEY, SVGAGI. The CDR3 contains 14 residues. The CDR3 reads CASSYSRGNQPQHF. The CDR3 coding sequence is TGTGCCAGCAGTTACTCGAGGGGCAATCAGCCCCAGCATTTT.

The CDR3 DNA is TGTGCCAGTAGTCCGGGACAGGGGGCTCGGAACTATGGCTACACCTTC. This encodes CASSPGQGARNYGYTF. This chain links TRBV19 with TRBJ1-2; 12 bases are a match to TRBD1. CDR3 length equals 16 residues. The germline V gene encodes CDR1 LNHDA and CDR2 SQIVND (reference sequence). Unmatched junction bases numbered 6, after V lost 5 bases and J lost 2 bases. The whole variable domain, filled in from reference TRBV19 and TRBJ1-2, reads DGGITQSPKYLFRKEGQNVTLSCEQNLNHDAMYWYRQDPGQGLRLIYYSQIVNDFQKGDIAEGYSVSREKKESFPLTVTSAQKNPTAFYLCASSPGQGARNYGYTFGSGTRLTVV.

The chain links TRBV2 to TRBJ2-7, with D uncertain. From germline, CDR1 is SNHLY and CDR2 FYNNEI. This CDR3 has 13 residues. V shed 4 bases and J shed 6 bases, with 13 bases lying between them. CDR3 DNA sequence: TGTGCCAGCAGTGGGCCTTCACTGGGCGAGCAGTACTTC. Its protein is CASSGPSLGEQYF.